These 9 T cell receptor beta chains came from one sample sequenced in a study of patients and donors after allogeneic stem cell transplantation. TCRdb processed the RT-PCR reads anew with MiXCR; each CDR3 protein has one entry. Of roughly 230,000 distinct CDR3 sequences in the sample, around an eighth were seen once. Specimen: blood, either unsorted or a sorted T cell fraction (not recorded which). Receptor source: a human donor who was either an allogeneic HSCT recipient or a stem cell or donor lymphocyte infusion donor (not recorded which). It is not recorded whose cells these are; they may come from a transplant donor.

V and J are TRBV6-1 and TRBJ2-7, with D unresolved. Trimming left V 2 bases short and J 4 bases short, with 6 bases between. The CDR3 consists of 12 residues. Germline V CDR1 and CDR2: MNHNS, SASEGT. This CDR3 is CASSEMRYEQYF. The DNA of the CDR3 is TGTGCCAGCAGTGAAATGAGATACGAGCAGTACTTC.

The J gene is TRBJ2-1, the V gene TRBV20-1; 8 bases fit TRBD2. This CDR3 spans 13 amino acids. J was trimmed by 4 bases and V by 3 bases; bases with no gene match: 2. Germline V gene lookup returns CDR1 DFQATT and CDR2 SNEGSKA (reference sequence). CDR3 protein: CSASGGAYNEQFF. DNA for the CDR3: TGCAGTGCTAGCGGGGGGGCTTACAATGAGCAGTTCTTC.

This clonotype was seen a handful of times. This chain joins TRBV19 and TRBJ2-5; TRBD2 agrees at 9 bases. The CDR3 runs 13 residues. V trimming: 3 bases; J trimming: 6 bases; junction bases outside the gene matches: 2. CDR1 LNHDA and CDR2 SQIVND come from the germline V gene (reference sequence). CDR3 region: CASSISSGKTQYF. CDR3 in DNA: TGTGCCAGTAGTATCTCTAGCGGGAAGACCCAGTACTTC. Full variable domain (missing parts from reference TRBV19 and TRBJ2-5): DGGITQSPKYLFRKEGQNVTLSCEQNLNHDAMYWYRQDPGQGLRLIYYSQIVNDFQKGDIAEGYSVSREKKESFPLTVTSAQKNPTAFYLCASSISSGKTQYFGPGTRLLVL.

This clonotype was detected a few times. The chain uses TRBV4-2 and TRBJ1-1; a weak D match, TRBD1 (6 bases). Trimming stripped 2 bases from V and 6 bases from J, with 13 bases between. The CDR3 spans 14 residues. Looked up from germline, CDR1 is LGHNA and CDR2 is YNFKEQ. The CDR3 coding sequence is TGTGCCAGCAGCCAACGGACAGAGATCCCTGAAGCTTTCTTT. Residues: CASSQRTEIPEAFF.

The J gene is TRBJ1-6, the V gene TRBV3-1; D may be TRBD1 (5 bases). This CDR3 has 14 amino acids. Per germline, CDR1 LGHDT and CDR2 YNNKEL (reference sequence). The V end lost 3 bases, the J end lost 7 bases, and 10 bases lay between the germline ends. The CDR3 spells CASSQTQENSPLHF. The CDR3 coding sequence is TGTGCCAGCAGCCAGACACAGGAGAATTCACCCCTCCACTTT.

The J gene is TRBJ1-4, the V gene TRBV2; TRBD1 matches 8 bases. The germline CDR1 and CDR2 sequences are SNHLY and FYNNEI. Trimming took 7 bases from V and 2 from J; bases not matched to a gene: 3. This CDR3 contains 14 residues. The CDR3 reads CASTTGGTNEKLFF. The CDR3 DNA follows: TGTGCCAGCACCACAGGGGGGACTAATGAAAAACTGTTTTTT. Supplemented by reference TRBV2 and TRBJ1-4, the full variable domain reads EPEVTQTPSHQVTQMGQEVILRCVPISNHLYFYWYRQILGQKVEFLVSFYNNEISEKSEIFDDQFSVERPDGSNFTLKIRSTKLEDSAMYFCASTTGGTNEKLFFGSGTQLSVL.

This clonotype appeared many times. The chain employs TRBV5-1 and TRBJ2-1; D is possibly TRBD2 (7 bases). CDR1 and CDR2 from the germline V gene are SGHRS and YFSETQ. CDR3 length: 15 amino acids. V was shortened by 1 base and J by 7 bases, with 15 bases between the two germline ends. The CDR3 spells CASSLRGGARNEQFF. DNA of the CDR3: TGCGCCAGCAGCTTGAGGGGGGGGGCGAGGAATGAGCAGTTCTTC.

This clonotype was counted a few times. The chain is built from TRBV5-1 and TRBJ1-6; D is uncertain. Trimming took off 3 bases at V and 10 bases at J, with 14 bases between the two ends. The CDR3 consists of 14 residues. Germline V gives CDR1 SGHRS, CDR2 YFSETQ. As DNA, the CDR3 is TGCGCCAGCAGCTCCTCGGGAGGAACCTCACCCCTCCACTTT. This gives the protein CASSSSGGTSPLHF.

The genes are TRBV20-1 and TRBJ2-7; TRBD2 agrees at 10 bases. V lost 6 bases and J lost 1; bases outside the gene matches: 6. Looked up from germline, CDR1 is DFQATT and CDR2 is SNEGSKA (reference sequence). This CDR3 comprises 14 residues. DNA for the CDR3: TGCAGTGCCAGGACTAGCGGCAAATCCTACGAGCAGTACTTC. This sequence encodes CSARTSGKSYEQYF.